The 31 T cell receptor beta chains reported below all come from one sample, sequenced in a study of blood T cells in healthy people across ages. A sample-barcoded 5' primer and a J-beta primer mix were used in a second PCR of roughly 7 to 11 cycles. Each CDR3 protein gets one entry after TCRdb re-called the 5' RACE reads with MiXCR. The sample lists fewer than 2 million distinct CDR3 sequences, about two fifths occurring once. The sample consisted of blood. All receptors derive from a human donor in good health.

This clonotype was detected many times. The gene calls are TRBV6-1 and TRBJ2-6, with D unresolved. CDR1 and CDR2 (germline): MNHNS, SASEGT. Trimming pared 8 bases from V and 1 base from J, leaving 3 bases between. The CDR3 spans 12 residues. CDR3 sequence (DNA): TGTGCCAGCCAGTCTGGGGCCAACGTCCTGACTTTC. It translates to CASQSGANVLTF.

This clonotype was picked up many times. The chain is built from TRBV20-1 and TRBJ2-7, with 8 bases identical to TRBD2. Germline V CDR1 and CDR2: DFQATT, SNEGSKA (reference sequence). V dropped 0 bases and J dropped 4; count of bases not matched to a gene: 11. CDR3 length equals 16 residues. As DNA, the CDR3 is TGCAGTGCTAGAGATCTTGTAGCGGGGAACATTTACGAGCAGTACTTC. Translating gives CSARDLVAGNIYEQYF.

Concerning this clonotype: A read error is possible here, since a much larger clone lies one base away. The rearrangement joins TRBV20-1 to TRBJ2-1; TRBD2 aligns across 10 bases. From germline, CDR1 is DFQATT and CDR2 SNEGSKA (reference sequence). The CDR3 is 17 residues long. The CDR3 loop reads CSAGDASGGSSYNEQFF. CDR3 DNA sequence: TGCAGTGCTGGAGATGCTAGCGGGGGCAGCTCCTACAATGAGCAGTTCTTC.

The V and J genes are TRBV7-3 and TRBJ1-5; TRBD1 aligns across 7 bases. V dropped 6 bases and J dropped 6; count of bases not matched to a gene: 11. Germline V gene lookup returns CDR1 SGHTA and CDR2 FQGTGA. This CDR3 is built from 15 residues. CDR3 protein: CASSQRDSPAQPQHF. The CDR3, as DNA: TGTGCCAGCAGTCAACGGGACAGTCCCGCTCAGCCCCAGCATTTT. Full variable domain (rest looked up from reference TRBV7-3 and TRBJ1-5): GAGVSQTPSNKVTEKGKYVELRCDPISGHTALYWYRQSLGQGPEFLIYFQGTGAADDSGLPNDRFFAVRPEGSVSTLKIQRTERGDSAVYLCASSQRDSPAQPQHFGDGTRLSIL.

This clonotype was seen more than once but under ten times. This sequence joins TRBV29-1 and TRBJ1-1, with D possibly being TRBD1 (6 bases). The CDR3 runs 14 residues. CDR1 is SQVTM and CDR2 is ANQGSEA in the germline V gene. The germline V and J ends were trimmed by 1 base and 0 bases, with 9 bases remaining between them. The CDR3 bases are TGCAGCGTTGAAGTACAGGGCATGAACACTGAAGCTTTCTTT. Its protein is CSVEVQGMNTEAFF.

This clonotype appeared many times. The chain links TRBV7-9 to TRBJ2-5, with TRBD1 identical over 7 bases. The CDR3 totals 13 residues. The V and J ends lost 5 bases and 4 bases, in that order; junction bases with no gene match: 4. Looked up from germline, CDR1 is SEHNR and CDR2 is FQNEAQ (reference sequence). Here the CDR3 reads CASSMGQLETQYF. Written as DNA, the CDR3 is TGTGCCAGCAGCATGGGACAGCTAGAGACCCAGTACTTC.

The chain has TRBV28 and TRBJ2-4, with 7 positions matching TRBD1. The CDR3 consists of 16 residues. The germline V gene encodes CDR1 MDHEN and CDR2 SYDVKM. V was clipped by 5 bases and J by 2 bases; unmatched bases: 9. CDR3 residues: CASSRTGVATKNIQYF. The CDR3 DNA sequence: TGTGCCAGCAGTCGGACAGGCGTTGCGACCAAAAACATTCAGTACTTC.

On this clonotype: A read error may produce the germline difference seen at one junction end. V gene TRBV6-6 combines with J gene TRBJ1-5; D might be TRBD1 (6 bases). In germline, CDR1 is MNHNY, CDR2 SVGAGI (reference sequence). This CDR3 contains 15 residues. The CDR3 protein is CASSYSTGASGPPHF. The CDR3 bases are TGTGCCAGCAGTTACTCGACGGGGGCGTCTGGGCCCCCGCATTTT.

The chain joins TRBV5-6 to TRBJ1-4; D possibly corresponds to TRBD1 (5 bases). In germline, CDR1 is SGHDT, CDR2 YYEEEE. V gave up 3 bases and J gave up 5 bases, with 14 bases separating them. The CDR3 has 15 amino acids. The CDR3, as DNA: TGTGCCAGCAGCTCCACAGGCGATTTAAATGAAAAACTGTTTTTT. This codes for CASSSTGDLNEKLFF.

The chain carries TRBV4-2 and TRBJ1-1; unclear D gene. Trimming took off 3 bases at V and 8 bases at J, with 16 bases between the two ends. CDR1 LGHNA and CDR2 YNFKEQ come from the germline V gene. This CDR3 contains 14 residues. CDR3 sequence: CASSQAEWGEEAFF. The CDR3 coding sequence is TGTGCCAGCAGCCAGGCGGAGTGGGGTGAAGAAGCTTTCTTT.

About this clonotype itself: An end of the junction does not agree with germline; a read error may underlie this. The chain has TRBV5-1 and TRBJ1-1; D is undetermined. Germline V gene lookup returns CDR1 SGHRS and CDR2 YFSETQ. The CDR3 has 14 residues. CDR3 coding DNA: TGTGCCAGCAGCTTCGCTGGGGATATCACTGAAGCTTTCTTT. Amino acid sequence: CASSFAGDITEAFF.

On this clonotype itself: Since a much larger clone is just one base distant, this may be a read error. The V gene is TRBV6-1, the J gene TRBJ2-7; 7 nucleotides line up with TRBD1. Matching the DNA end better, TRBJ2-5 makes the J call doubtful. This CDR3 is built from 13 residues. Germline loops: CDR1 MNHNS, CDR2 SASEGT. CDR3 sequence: CTSSVTGEETQYF. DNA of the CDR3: TGTACCAGCAGTGTTACAGGGGAAGAGACCCAGTACTTC.

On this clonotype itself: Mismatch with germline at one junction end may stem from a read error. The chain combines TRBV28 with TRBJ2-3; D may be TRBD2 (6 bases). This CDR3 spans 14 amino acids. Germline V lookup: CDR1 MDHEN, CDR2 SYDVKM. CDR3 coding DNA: TGTGCCAGCAGTTCCTTGGGGGGTGCAGATGCGCAGTATTTT. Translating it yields CASSSLGGADAQYF.

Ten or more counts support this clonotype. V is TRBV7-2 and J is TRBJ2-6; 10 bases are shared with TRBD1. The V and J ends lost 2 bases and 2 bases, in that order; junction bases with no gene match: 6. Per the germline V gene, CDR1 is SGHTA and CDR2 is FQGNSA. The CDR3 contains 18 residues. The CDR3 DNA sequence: TGTGCCAGCAGCTTACCCCGGGACAGGGGAGCTGGGGCCAACGTCCTGACTTTC. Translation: CASSLPRDRGAGANVLTF.

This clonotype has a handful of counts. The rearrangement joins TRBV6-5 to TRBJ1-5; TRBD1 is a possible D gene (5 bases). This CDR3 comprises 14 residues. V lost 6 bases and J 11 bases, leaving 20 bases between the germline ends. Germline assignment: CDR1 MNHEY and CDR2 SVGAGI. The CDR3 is CASSLGGAFSAQHF. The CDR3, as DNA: TGTGCCAGCAGCCTTGGTGGGGCTTTCTCAGCCCAGCATTTT.

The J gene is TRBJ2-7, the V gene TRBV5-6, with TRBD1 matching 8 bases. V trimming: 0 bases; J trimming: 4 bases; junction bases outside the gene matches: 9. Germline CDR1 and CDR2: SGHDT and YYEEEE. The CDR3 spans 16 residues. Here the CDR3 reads CASSLAGAGGSYEQYF. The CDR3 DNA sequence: TGTGCCAGCAGCTTGGCAGGTGCAGGGGGCTCATACGAGCAGTACTTC.

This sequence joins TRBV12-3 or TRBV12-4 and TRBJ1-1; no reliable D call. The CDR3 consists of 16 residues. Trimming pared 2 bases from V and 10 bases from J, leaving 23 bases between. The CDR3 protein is CASSLRLTRKVLPAFF. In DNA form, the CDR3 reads TGTGCCAGCAGTTTAAGATTAACCCGTAAGGTTTTGCCAGCTTTCTTT.

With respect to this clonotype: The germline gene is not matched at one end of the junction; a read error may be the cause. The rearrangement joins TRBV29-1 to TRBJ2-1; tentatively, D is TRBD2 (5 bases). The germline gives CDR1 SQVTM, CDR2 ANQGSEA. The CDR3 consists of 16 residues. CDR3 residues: CSVDLPEGRSYNEQSF. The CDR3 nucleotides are TGCAGCGTTGATCTGCCCGAGGGTCGGTCCTACAATGAGCAGTCCTTC.

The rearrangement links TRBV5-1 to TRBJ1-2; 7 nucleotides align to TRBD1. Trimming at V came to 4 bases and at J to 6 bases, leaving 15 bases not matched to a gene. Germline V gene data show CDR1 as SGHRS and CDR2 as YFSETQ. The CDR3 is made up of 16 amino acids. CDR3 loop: CASSKTGQNHDDGYTF. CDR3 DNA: TGCGCCAGCAGCAAGACGGGACAGAACCATGACGATGGCTACACCTTC. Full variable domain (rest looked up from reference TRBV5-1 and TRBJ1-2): KAGVTQTPRYLIKTRGQQVTLSCSPISGHRSVSWYQQTPGQGLQFLFEYFSETQRNKGNFPGRFSGRQFSNSRSEMNVSTLELGDSALYLCASSKTGQNHDDGYTFGSGTRLTVV.

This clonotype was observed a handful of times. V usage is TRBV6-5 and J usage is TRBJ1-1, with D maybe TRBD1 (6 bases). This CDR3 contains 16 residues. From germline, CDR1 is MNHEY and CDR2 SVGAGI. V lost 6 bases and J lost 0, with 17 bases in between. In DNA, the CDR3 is TGTGCCAGCAGATCCTTCACAGGGCCCTTGAACACTGAAGCTTTCTTT. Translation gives CASRSFTGPLNTEAFF.

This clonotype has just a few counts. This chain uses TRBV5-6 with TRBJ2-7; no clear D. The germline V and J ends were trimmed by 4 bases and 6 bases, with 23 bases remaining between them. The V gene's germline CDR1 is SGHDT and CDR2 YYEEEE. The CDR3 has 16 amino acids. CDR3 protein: CASSRNLEPQWGEQYF. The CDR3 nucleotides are TGTGCCAGCAGCCGGAACCTAGAACCCCAGTGGGGCGAGCAGTACTTC.

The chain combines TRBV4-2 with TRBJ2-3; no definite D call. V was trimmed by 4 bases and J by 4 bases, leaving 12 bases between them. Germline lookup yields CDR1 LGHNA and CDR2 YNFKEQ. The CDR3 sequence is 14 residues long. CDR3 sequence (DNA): TGTGCCAGCAGCCCACGGATTCCTGCAGATACGCAGTATTTT. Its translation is CASSPRIPADTQYF.

The CDR3 here is CASSQGLARGRRNEQFF. CDR3 sequence (DNA): TGTGCCAGCAGCCAGGGACTAGCGAGGGGAAGGCGCAATGAGCAGTTCTTC. The chain couples TRBV7-8 to TRBJ2-1; 10 nucleotides line up with TRBD2. This CDR3 spans 17 amino acids. Germline values: CDR1 SGHVS, CDR2 FQNEAQ. The junction had 13 bases not matched to a gene; V was cut back by 5 bases and J by 6 bases.

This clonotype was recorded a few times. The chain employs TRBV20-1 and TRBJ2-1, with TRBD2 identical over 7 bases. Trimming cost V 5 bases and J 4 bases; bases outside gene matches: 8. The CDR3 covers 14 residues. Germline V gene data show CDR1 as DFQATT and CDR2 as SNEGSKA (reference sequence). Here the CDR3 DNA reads TGCAGTGCTGCTCTAGCGGAGAATTACAATGAGCAGTTCTTC. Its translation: CSAALAENYNEQFF.

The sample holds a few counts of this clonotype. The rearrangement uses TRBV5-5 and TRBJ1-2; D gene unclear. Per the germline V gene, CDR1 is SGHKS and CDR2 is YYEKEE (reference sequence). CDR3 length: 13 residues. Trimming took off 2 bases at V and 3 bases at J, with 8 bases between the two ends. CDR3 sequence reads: CASSFLPDYGYTF. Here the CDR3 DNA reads TGTGCCAGCAGCTTCCTGCCAGACTATGGCTACACCTTC.

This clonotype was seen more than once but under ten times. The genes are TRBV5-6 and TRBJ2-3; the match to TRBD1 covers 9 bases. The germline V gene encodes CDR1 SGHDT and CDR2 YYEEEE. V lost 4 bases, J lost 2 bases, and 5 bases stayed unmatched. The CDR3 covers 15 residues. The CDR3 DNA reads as TGTGCCAGCAGCCCGACAGGGGGTGACACAGATACGCAGTATTTT. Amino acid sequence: CASSPTGGDTDTQYF.

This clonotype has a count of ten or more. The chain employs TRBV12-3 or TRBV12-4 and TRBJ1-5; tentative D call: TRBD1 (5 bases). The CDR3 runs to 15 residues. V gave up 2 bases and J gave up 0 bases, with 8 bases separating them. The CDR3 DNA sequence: TGTGCCAGCAGTTTATCAGGGAATAGCAATCAGCCCCAGCATTTT. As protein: CASSLSGNSNQPQHF.

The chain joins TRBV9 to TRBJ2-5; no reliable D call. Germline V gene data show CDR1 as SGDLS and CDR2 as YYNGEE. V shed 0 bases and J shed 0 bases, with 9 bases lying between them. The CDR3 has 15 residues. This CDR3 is CASSVAGENQETQYF. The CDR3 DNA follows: TGTGCCAGCAGCGTAGCCGGAGAAAACCAAGAGACCCAGTACTTC.

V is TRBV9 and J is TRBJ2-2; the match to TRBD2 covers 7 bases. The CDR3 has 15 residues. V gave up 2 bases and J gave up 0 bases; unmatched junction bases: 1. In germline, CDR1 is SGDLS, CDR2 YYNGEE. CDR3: CASSVGTTNTGELFF. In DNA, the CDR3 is TGTGCCAGCAGCGTTGGGACTACGAACACCGGGGAGCTGTTTTTT.

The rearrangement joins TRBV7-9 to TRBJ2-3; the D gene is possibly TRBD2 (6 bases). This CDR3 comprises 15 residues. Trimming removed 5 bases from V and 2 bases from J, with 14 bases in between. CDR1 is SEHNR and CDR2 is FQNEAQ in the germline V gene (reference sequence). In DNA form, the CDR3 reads TGTGCCAGCAGCCACGAGGGGAGGACCACAGATACGCAGTATTTT. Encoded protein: CASSHEGRTTDTQYF.

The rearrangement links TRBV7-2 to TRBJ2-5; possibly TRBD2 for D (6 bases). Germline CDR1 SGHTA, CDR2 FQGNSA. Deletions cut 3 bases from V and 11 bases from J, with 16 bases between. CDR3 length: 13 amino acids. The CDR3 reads CASSFGEAAEQYF. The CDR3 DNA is TGTGCCAGCAGCTTTGGGGAGGCCGCGGAGCAGTACTTC.